This T cell receptor beta chain was sequenced in a study of cytomegalovirus exposure and HLA in healthy donors. Whole-study context: Across 350 to 400 genotyped donors, around 82% landed in the Caucasian-associated ancestry cluster.

As to this clone: Its antigen remains unidentified.

The PCR ran on 60 Vbeta and 13 Jbeta primers. Repertoires were generated with immunoSEQ multiplex PCR, while TCRdb's copy carries only in-frame clones and drops some. The sample has roughly 150,000 clones; 85% are singletons. Study-wide results and caveats: The authors later found TCR association rates varying by HLA locus, with DRB1 most and HLA-C fewest. Apart from CMV serostatus, no immune exposure information was available.

V was pared by 4 bases and J by 4 bases, with 14 bases between. Germline CDR1 is SGHDN and CDR2 is FVKESK. This CDR3 has 15 amino acids. The specimen was PBMCs. This receptor was obtained from a boy aged 2 to 9 in good health and CMV-seronegative. The chain combines TRBV14 with TRBJ2-1; possibly TRBD2 for D (6 bases). The CDR3 spells CASSRLVGGYNEQFF. Here the CDR3 DNA reads TGTGCCAGCAGCCGCCTTGTCGGGGGATACAATGAGCAGTTCTTC.